This T cell receptor beta chain was captured by sequencing in a study of Ad26.COV2.S vaccination and SARS-CoV-2 variants. Sequencing was performed with immunoSEQ multiplex PCR; in TCRdb, only in-frame clones are kept and a portion is missing. The data hold about 440,000 clones, with about 92% observed a single time. On this clone itself: Its matching antigen is unknown.

Treatment reported: some 20 received Ad26.COV2.S at low or high dose, single or two shots; a few received placebo; per-sample allocation not given. On day 63 after the first injection, vaccine and placebo recipients gave samples. Overall study results and limits: Vaccine recipients had higher spike-specific TCR breadth than placebo recipients.

The sample was peripheral blood, taken in a trial of Ad26.COV2.S vaccine versus placebo. The clonotype comes from a person aged 18-65 years who received the Ad26.COV2.S COVID-19 vaccine or a placebo.

The DNA of the CDR3 is TGTGCCAGTAGTTCAGGGTTCGGCACAGATACGCAGTATTTT. Translating gives CASSSGFGTDTQYF. This rearrangement joins TRBV19 to TRBJ2-3, with D tentatively TRBD1 (5 bases). CDR3 length: 14 amino acids. Germline V gene sequence: CDR1 LNHDA, CDR2 SQIVND (reference sequence). V lost 5 bases and J lost 1, with 10 bases in between.